A single sample gave rise to the 10 T cell receptor beta chains below, sequenced in a study of blood T cell repertoires in COVID-19. The protocol was immunoSEQ multiplex PCR, while the TCRdb copy is restricted to in-frame clones and leaves out a portion. The sample yields a few hundred thousand clones, around 86% seen once. The material sequenced was peripheral blood. The source of these receptors is a man aged 40-49 years who had recovered from COVID-19.

The rearrangement uses TRBV28 and TRBJ2-7; the match to TRBD1 covers 9 bases. The length of the CDR3 is 14 residues. The trim removed 6 bases at V and 6 bases at J, leaving 9 bases unmatched. The germline gives CDR1 MDHEN, CDR2 SYDVKM. The CDR3 DNA is TGTGCCAGCAGGCAGGACAGGGGCAGACTCGAGCAGTACTTC. It is translated as CASRQDRGRLEQYF.

The rearrangement joins TRBV4-3 to TRBJ2-7; D perhaps matches TRBD1 (5 bases). The V gene lost 0 bases and the J gene lost 7 bases, with 16 bases spanning the gap. The CDR3 length is 15 residues. Germline-derived CDR1 and CDR2 are LGHNA and YSLEER. The CDR3 loop is CASSQEILGLWEQYF. The DNA of the CDR3 is TGCGCCAGCAGCCAAGAGATTTTGGGGCTCTGGGAGCAGTACTTC.

The chain is built from TRBV11-2 and TRBJ1-4, with D possibly matching TRBD1 (5 bases). Looked up from germline, CDR1 is SGHAT and CDR2 is FQNNGV. The CDR3 totals 15 residues. V dropped 5 bases and J dropped 4 bases, with 14 bases sitting between them. The CDR3 sequence: CASSARRGGNEKLFF. The CDR3 bases are TGTGCCAGCAGCGCCCGTCGGGGGGGTAATGAAAAACTGTTTTTT.

The V gene is TRBV3-1 (or the pseudogene TRBV3-2), the J gene TRBJ2-3, with D possibly matching TRBD1 (6 bases). CDR1 and CDR2 from the germline V gene are LGHDT and YNNKEL (reference sequence). Between the trimmed V and J ends, which lost 1 base and 2 bases, there was a span of 7 bases. This CDR3 comprises 14 residues. CDR3 amino acids: CASSQGGPTDTQYF. The DNA for the CDR3 is TGTGCCAGCAGCCAAGGGGGGCCCACAGATACGCAGTATTTT.

A single count supports this clone. The chain carries TRBV5-8 and TRBJ2-5; maybe TRBD1 (6 bases). Germline V gene sequence: CDR1 SGHTS, CDR2 YDEGEE. The CDR3 runs to 14 residues. Trimming cost V 3 bases and J 3 bases, with 12 bases left between them. The CDR3 is CASSWGQGKETQYF. Here the CDR3 DNA reads TGTGCCAGCAGCTGGGGGCAGGGAAAAGAGACCCAGTACTTC.

The chain recombines TRBV6-5 with TRBJ1-2; tentative D call: TRBD1 (5 bases). CDR3 length: 13 residues. Between the trimmed V and J ends, which lost 0 bases and 8 bases, there was a span of 10 bases. Germline V gene data show CDR1 as MNHEY and CDR2 as SVGAGI. The CDR3 protein is CASSYSGGGGYTF. The CDR3 region has the DNA TGTGCCAGCAGTTACTCGGGGGGTGGAGGCTACACCTTC.

This chain connects TRBV25-1 to TRBJ1-1; 8 bases match TRBD1. Losses at the gene ends were 2 bases for V and 4 bases for J; bases not matched to a gene: 6. Germline CDR1 reads MGHDK; CDR2 reads SYGVNS. The CDR3 covers 15 residues. CDR3: CASSEQGARVTEAFF. The CDR3 bases are TGTGCCAGCAGTGAACAGGGGGCGCGGGTCACTGAAGCTTTCTTT.

The V and J genes are TRBV6-2 or TRBV6-3 and TRBJ2-7, with 9 bases fitting TRBD2. The CDR3 is made up of 14 amino acids. V was pared by 5 bases and J by 5 bases, with 7 bases of the junction left unmatched. The germline V gene has CDR1 MNHEY and CDR2 SVGEGT. This CDR3 is CASSRGRALDEQYF. In DNA form, the CDR3 reads TGTGCCAGCAGTCGCGGGAGGGCCTTAGACGAGCAGTACTTC.

The CDR3 nucleotides are TGTGCCAGCTCACCTGGCATTGTGCGGGGCACCGGGGAGCTGTTTTTT. This codes for CASSPGIVRGTGELFF. The V gene is TRBV18, the J gene TRBJ2-2; maybe TRBD2 (6 bases). The germline CDR1 and CDR2 sequences are KGHSH and LQKENI. V was cut by 3 bases and J by 4 bases, with 15 bases left in between. This CDR3 has 16 residues.

The J gene is TRBJ1-1, the V gene TRBV10-1; 9 bases align to TRBD1. Germline CDR1 reads WNHNN; CDR2 reads SYGVQD (reference sequence). This CDR3 comprises 15 residues. The V and J ends lost 6 bases and 6 bases, in that order; junction bases with no gene match: 11. The CDR3 sequence: CASSSGTGRTAEAFF. The CDR3 bases are TGCGCCAGCAGCTCCGGGACAGGGAGGACGGCTGAAGCTTTCTTT.